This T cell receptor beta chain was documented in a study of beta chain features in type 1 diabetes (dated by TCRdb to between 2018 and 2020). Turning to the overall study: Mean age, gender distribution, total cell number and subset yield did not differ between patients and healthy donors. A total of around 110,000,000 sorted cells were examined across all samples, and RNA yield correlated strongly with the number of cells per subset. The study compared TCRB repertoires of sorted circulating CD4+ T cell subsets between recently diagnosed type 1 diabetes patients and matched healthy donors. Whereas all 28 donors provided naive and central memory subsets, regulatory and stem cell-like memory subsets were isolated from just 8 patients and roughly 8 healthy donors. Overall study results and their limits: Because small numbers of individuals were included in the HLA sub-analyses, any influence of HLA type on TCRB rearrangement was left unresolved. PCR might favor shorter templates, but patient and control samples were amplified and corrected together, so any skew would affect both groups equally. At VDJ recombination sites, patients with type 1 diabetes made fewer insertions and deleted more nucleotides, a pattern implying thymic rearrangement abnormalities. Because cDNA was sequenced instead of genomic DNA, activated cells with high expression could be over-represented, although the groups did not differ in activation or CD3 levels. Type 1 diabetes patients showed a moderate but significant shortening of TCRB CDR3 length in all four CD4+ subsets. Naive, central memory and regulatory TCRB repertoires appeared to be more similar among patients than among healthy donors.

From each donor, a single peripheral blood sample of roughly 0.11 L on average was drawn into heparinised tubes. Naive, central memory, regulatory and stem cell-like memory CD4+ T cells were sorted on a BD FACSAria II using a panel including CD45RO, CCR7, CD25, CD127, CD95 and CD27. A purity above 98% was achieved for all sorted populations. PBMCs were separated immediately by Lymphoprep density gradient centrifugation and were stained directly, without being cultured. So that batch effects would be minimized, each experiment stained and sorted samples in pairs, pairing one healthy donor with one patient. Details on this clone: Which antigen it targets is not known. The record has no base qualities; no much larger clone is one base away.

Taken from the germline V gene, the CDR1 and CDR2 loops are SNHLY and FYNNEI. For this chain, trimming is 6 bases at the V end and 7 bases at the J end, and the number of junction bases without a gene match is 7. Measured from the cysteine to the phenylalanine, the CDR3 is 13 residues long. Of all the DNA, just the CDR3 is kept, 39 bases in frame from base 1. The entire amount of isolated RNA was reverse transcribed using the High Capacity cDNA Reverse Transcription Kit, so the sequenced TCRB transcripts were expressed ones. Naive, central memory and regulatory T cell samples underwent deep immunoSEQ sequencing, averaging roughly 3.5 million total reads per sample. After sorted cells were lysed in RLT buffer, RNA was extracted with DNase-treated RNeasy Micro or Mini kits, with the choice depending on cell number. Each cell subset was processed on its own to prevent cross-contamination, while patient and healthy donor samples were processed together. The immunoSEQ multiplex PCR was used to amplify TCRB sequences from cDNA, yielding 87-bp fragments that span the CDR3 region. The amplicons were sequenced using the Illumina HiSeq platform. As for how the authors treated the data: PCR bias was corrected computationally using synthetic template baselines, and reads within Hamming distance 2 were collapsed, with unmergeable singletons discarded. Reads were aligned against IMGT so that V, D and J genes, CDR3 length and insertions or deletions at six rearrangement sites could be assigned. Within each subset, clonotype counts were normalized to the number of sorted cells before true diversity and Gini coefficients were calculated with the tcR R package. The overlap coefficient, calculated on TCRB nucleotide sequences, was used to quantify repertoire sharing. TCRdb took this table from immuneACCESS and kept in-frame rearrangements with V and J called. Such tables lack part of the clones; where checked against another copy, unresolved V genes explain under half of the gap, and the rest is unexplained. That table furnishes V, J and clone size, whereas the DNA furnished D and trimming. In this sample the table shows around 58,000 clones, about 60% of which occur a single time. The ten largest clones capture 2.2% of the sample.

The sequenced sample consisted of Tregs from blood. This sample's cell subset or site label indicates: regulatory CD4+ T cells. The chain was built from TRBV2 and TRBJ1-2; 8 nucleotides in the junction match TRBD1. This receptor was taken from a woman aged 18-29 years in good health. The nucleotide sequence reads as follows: TGTGCCAGCAGCCTCGACAGGGGAAGTGGCTACACCTTC. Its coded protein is CASSLDRGSGYTF.